This entry lists 30 T cell receptor beta chains sequenced from one sample in a study of shared clonotypes between healthy human individuals. Produced via immunoSEQ multiplex PCR; TCRdb's table is partial and in-frame only. The sample yields about 2.5 million clones, 92% seen once. The source material was naive CD4+ T cells from PBMCs. Subset denoted: CD45RA+ positively selected. The receptor set was obtained from a man aged 18-30 years in good health. Some clones in this sample may be carry-over from other donors' samples.

This clone was observed a single time. This sequence joins TRBV11-2 and TRBJ2-7, with TRBD1 matching over 8 bases. Per germline, CDR1 SGHAT and CDR2 FQNNGV. Losses at the gene ends were 4 bases for V and 6 bases for J; bases not matched to a gene: 8. The CDR3 sequence is 14 residues long. The CDR3: CASSSVTGAGEQYF. As DNA, the CDR3 is TGTGCCAGCAGCTCAGTGACAGGGGCCGGCGAGCAGTACTTC.

The chain couples TRBV5-1 to TRBJ1-1, with TRBD1 matching over 9 bases. The germline V gene encodes CDR1 SGHRS and CDR2 YFSETQ. CDR3 size: 17 residues. The J segment lost 2 bases and the V segment lost 1 base, leaving 9 bases of the junction unmatched. The CDR3 here is CASSLWWGTGSNTEAFF. The DNA for the CDR3 is TGCGCCAGCAGCTTGTGGTGGGGGACAGGGTCAAACACTGAAGCTTTCTTT.

Comment on this clone: The sample has other DNA sequences that encode this CDR3 too. For the CDR3, the DNA is TGTGCCAGCAGTTACTCCCGTCGGGAGACCCAGTACTTC. This sequence encodes CASSYSRRETQYF. The genes are TRBV6-5 and TRBJ2-5, with unresolved D. The CDR3 covers 13 residues. Germline V gives CDR1 MNHEY, CDR2 SVGAGI. Trimming left V 0 bases short and J 5 bases short, with 7 bases between.

On this clone itself: The identical CDR3 is also encoded by other nucleotide sequences in the sample. This chain connects TRBV18 to TRBJ2-7; the match to TRBD1 covers 11 bases. The V segment lost 3 bases and the J segment 2 bases; nucleotides outside the gene matches: 3. From germline, CDR1 is KGHSH and CDR2 LQKENI. This CDR3 has 15 amino acids. CDR3 sequence: CASSPGTGGAYEQYF. The CDR3 DNA follows: TGTGCCAGCTCACCGGGGACAGGGGGGGCCTACGAGCAGTACTTC.

The gene calls are TRBV5-6 and TRBJ2-5, with TRBD2 matching 12 bases. The CDR3 runs 17 residues. In germline, CDR1 is SGHDT, CDR2 YYEEEE. Losses at the gene ends were 1 base for V and 4 bases for J; bases not matched to a gene: 8. This CDR3 is CASSLRRLAGVGETQYF. The CDR3 coding sequence is TGTGCCAGCAGCTTGAGACGACTAGCGGGAGTAGGAGAGACCCAGTACTTC.

The gene calls are TRBV28 and TRBJ2-6; weak D call: TRBD2 (5 bases). This CDR3 spans 17 amino acids. Trimming took 6 bases from V and 0 from J, leaving 15 bases between them. In germline, CDR1 is MDHEN, CDR2 SYDVKM. The CDR3 nucleotides are TGTGCCAGCAGCCCCTTAGGACTGCTCTCTGGGGCCAACGTCCTGACTTTC. Its protein is CASSPLGLLSGANVLTF.

CDR3 nucleotide sequence: TGTGCCAGCAGTGAAGAGGTAAAGAATCAGCCCCAGCATTTT. Residues: CASSEEVKNQPQHF. The rearrangement joins TRBV2 to TRBJ1-5; D call uncertain. This CDR3 spans 14 amino acids. Trimming removed 1 base from V and 4 bases from J, with 8 bases in between. Germline CDR1 SNHLY, CDR2 FYNNEI.

This sequence joins TRBV9 and TRBJ1-5, with TRBD1 identical over 8 bases. CDR3 length: 16 amino acids. Trimming at V came to 0 bases and at J to 1 base, leaving 3 bases not matched to a gene. Germline assignment: CDR1 SGDLS and CDR2 YYNGEE. CDR3 bases: TGTGCCAGCAGCGTAGTCCAGGGGGCGAGCAATCAGCCCCAGCATTTT. Its translation is CASSVVQGASNQPQHF.

CDR3 sequence: CAWRRYGTYEQYF. CDR3 in DNA: TGTGCCTGGAGGCGATACGGAACCTACGAGCAGTACTTC. J is TRBJ2-7 and V is TRBV30; no reliable D call. The CDR3 covers 13 residues. Germline CDR1 is GTSNPN and CDR2 is SVGIG (reference sequence). The V and J ends lost 3 bases and 2 bases respectively, with 11 bases between them.

The chain uses TRBV27 and TRBJ2-1; 7 bases map to TRBD2. This CDR3 comprises 15 residues. The V and J ends lost 5 bases and 8 bases, in that order; junction bases with no gene match: 12. The germline gives CDR1 MNHEY, CDR2 SMNVEV (reference sequence). The CDR3: CASSPLKAGEDEQFF. The CDR3 nucleotides are TGTGCCAGCAGTCCCCTTAAGGCGGGAGAGGATGAGCAGTTCTTC.

Concerning this clone itself: The sample has other DNA sequences that encode this CDR3 too. The chain employs TRBV19 and TRBJ1-5; D possibly corresponds to TRBD1 (5 bases). Deletions cut 1 base from V and 4 bases from J, with 11 bases between. The CDR3 is 15 amino acids. Per the germline V gene, CDR1 is LNHDA and CDR2 is SQIVND (reference sequence). CDR3 DNA: TGTGCCAGTAGTATAGGTGGGACGGGGAATCAGCCCCAGCATTTT. Amino acid sequence: CASSIGGTGNQPQHF. Full variable domain (remainder filled in from reference TRBV19 and TRBJ1-5): DGGITQSPKYLFRKEGQNVTLSCEQNLNHDAMYWYRQDPGQGLRLIYYSQIVNDFQKGDIAEGYSVSREKKESFPLTVTSAQKNPTAFYLCASSIGGTGNQPQHFGDGTRLSIL.

The chain uses TRBV29-1 and TRBJ1-3; unclear D gene. V was trimmed by 6 bases and J by 3 bases, leaving 9 bases between them. The CDR3 has 12 amino acids. Germline lookup yields CDR1 SQVTM and CDR2 ANQGSEA. For the CDR3, the DNA is TGCAGCGTAGCCCCTCATGGAAACACCATATATTTT. It encodes CSVAPHGNTIYF.

The chain's CDR3 is CASSQAGTGGLSYEQYF. CDR3 nucleotides: TGCGCCAGCAGCCAAGCAGGAACAGGGGGCCTCTCCTACGAGCAGTACTTC. The V call is TRBV4-1, the J call TRBJ2-7, with 9 bases lining up with TRBD1. In germline, CDR1 is MGHRA, CDR2 YSYEKL. V gave up 1 base and J gave up 0 bases; unmatched junction bases: 7. This CDR3 has 17 amino acids.

The chain employs TRBV11-3 and TRBJ2-5; 8 bases are shared with TRBD1. Germline-derived CDR1 and CDR2 are SGHNT and YENEEA. The CDR3 is made up of 16 amino acids. Trimming cost V 5 bases and J 1 base; bases outside gene matches: 9. CDR3 DNA sequence: TGTGCCAGCAGCACGCGGACAGGGAGCCCCCAAGAGACCCAGTACTTC. It encodes CASSTRTGSPQETQYF.

V usage is TRBV11-3 and J usage is TRBJ2-1; possibly TRBD1 or TRBD2 for D (5 bases each). Germline CDR1 reads SGHNT; CDR2 reads YENEEA. V lost 4 bases, J lost 13 bases, and 11 bases lay in between. The CDR3 has 11 residues. The CDR3 DNA sequence: TGTGCCAGCAGCTCCGGGGCCAACCAGTTCTTC. Its protein is CASSSGANQFF.

As regards this clone: Other DNA sequences in this sample translate to the same CDR3. This sequence joins TRBV5-1 and TRBJ2-1; D not certain. Germline V gene lookup returns CDR1 SGHRS and CDR2 YFSETQ. With 0 bases removed from V and 8 bases from J, the gap between germline ends came to 9 bases. The CDR3 loop spans 13 amino acids. The CDR3 region has the DNA TGCGCCAGCAGCTTGGGTGGTCGTGATGAGCAGTTCTTC. It yields the protein CASSLGGRDEQFF. The full variable domain, rest sourced from reference TRBV5-1 and TRBJ2-1, is KAGVTQTPRYLIKTRGQQVTLSCSPISGHRSVSWYQQTPGQGLQFLFEYFSETQRNKGNFPGRFSGRQFSNSRSEMNVSTLELGDSALYLCASSLGGRDEQFFGPGTRLTVL.

This rearrangement joins TRBV7-9 to TRBJ2-7, with 9 positions matching TRBD2. The CDR3 sequence is 15 residues long. In germline, CDR1 is SEHNR, CDR2 FQNEAQ (reference sequence). With 5 bases clipped from V and 4 bases from J, the junction kept 9 bases outside the gene matches. DNA for the CDR3: TGTGCCAGCAGCCAAATAGCGGGAGCTTCATACGAGCAGTACTTC. Its protein is CASSQIAGASYEQYF.

This chain links TRBV5-6 with TRBJ1-5; D is uncertain. CDR3 length: 12 residues. V was clipped by 4 bases and J by 5 bases, with 7 bases between them. The germline V gene has CDR1 SGHDT and CDR2 YYEEEE. The chain's CDR3 is CASSIKDQPQHF. CDR3 DNA: TGTGCCAGCAGCATAAAAGATCAGCCCCAGCATTTT. Supplemented by reference TRBV5-6 and TRBJ1-5, the full variable domain reads DAGVTQSPTHLIKTRGQQVTLRCSPKSGHDTVSWYQQALGQGPQFIFQYYEEEERQRGNFPDRFSGHQFPNYSSELNVNALLLGDSALYLCASSIKDQPQHFGDGTRLSIL.

V and J are TRBV11-2 and TRBJ1-1, with TRBD1 as a possible D gene (5 bases). V was shortened by 1 base and J by 4 bases, with 16 bases between the two germline ends. The CDR3 spans 16 residues. From germline, CDR1 is SGHAT and CDR2 FQNNGV. The CDR3 loop reads CASSLAFPTRGTEAFF. The CDR3 region has the DNA TGTGCCAGCAGCTTAGCTTTTCCTACTAGGGGCACTGAAGCTTTCTTT.

CDR3 nucleotides: TGTGCCAGCAGCTCTGCTAGCGGTGCACTGGATACGCAGTATTTT. As protein: CASSSASGALDTQYF. The chain couples TRBV5-4 to TRBJ2-3; 7 nucleotides align to TRBD2. This CDR3 is 15 amino acids long. Germline CDR1 SGHNT, CDR2 YYREEE (reference sequence). J gave up 6 bases and V 3 bases, and 10 bases lay outside the gene matches.

V and J are TRBV19 and TRBJ2-1, with TRBD2 identical over 9 bases. The germline V gene encodes CDR1 LNHDA and CDR2 SQIVND (reference sequence). The junction had 6 bases not matched to a gene; V was cut back by 4 bases and J by 5 bases. CDR3 length: 15 residues. In DNA form, the CDR3 reads TGTGCCAGTAGTAGCGCGTCTAGCGGGAACAATGAGCAGTTCTTC. Translated, it gives CASSSASSGNNEQFF.

The chain is built from TRBV5-1 and TRBJ1-1; D gene ambiguous. Germline CDR1 reads SGHRS; CDR2 reads YFSETQ. This CDR3 region has 17 residues. V lost 0 bases and J lost 2, with 17 bases in between. The DNA for the CDR3 is TGCGCCAGCAGCTTGGTCGAGGGATCAATGGGTAACACTGAAGCTTTCTTT. Its translation: CASSLVEGSMGNTEAFF.

The V gene is TRBV23-1, the J gene TRBJ2-3; D might be TRBD2 (5 bases). TRBV23-1 is an ORF for which the function is uncertain. The CDR3 extends over 14 amino acids. V dropped 11 bases and J dropped 1 base, with 16 bases sitting between them. The CDR3 is CARRRQRCTDTQYF. The CDR3 coding sequence is TGCGCCCGGCGCAGGCAGCGGTGCACAGATACGCAGTATTTT.

This clone was observed a single time. V and J are TRBV18 and TRBJ1-2; D gene unclear. V was pared by 2 bases and J by 6 bases, with 10 bases between. Germline loops: CDR1 KGHSH, CDR2 LQKENI. This CDR3 comprises 13 residues. CDR3 region: CASSPSLANGYTF. In nucleotides, the CDR3 is TGTGCCAGCTCACCAAGCCTAGCCAATGGCTACACCTTC.

V and J are TRBV5-6 and TRBJ2-2; 9 nucleotides align to TRBD1. Germline loops: CDR1 SGHDT, CDR2 YYEEEE. The CDR3 totals 15 residues. Losses at the gene ends were 0 bases for V and 8 bases for J; bases not matched to a gene: 5. The CDR3 coding sequence is TGTGCCAGCAGCTTGGACGGGACAGGGATAGGGGAGCTGTTTTTT. This sequence encodes CASSLDGTGIGELFF. Variable domain in full (rest from reference TRBV5-6 and TRBJ2-2): DAGVTQSPTHLIKTRGQQVTLRCSPKSGHDTVSWYQQALGQGPQFIFQYYEEEERQRGNFPDRFSGHQFPNYSSELNVNALLLGDSALYLCASSLDGTGIGELFFGEGSRLTVL.

The chain links TRBV4-3 to TRBJ2-1; TRBD2 matches 8 bases. The germline V gene has CDR1 LGHNA and CDR2 YSLEER. The CDR3 extends over 16 amino acids. With 1 base clipped from V and 3 bases from J, the junction kept 5 bases outside the gene matches. CDR3 sequence (DNA): TGCGCCAGCAGCCAAGGCGCTAGCGGGTTCTACAATGAGCAGTTCTTC. It specifies CASSQGASGFYNEQFF.

This chain joins TRBV7-8 and TRBJ2-7; D remains unclear. The CDR3 extends over 14 amino acids. Germline V CDR1 and CDR2: SGHVS, FQNEAQ. V gave up 1 base and J gave up 6 bases, with 13 bases separating them. The CDR3, as DNA: TGTGCCAGCAGCTTAGAGGTCCGTATCGGCGAGCAGTACTTC. As protein: CASSLEVRIGEQYF. The entire variable domain, with the rest obtained from reference TRBV7-8 and TRBJ2-7, is as follows: GAGVSQSPRYKVAKRGQDVALRCDPISGHVSLFWYQQALGQGPEFLTYFQNEAQLDKSGLPSDRFFAERPEGSVSTLKIQRTQQEDSAVYLCASSLEVRIGEQYFGPGTRLTVT.

This clone was observed once. The chain uses TRBV5-5 and TRBJ1-4; unclear D gene. The V and J ends lost 7 bases and 1 base respectively, with 11 bases between them. This CDR3 comprises 14 residues. From germline, CDR1 is SGHKS and CDR2 YYEKEE (reference sequence). The CDR3 protein is CASLRGGTNEKLFF. The CDR3 region has the DNA TGTGCCAGCTTACGGGGAGGAACTAATGAAAAACTGTTTTTT.

About this clone: This same CDR3 is encoded by further DNA sequences in the sample. V gene TRBV18 combines with J gene TRBJ2-7; D is perhaps TRBD1 (6 bases). Deletions cut 6 bases from V and 0 bases from J, with 12 bases between. The V gene's germline CDR1 is KGHSH and CDR2 LQKENI. The length of the CDR3 is 14 residues. DNA of the CDR3: TGTGCCAGCTCTCCGGGACAAACCTCCTACGAGCAGTACTTC. This translates into CASSPGQTSYEQYF.

This clone appeared once. The J gene is TRBJ1-3, the V gene TRBV2; D is ambiguous. The germline gives CDR1 SNHLY, CDR2 FYNNEI. CDR3 size: 13 residues. V lost 4 bases, J lost 9 bases, and 13 bases lay in between. For the CDR3, the DNA is TGTGCCAGCAGTGGGGGAACTCCTGGCACCATATATTTT. Its translation is CASSGGTPGTIYF.